This T cell receptor (beta chain) was captured by sequencing in a study of Graves' ophthalmopathy and Graves' hyperthyroidism. Pregnant or lactating patients and those with other autoimmune diseases or uncontrolled infections were excluded. Thyroid ultrasound, orbital computed tomography, TRAb, serum thyroxine and clinical symptoms formed the basis of diagnosis. Amplification of TCR beta CDR3 regions used RNA transcripts. HTBI primers were employed in first-round RT-PCR, then a second-round multiplex PCR followed. In TCRdb, the multiplex PCR reads were re-called with MiXCR into one record per CDR3 protein. The table records 200,000 to 250,000 distinct CDR3 sequences, 20% to 25% of them present only once. Germline V gene data show CDR1 as MNHEY and CDR2 as SMNVEV (reference sequence). This CDR3 comprises 13 residues. Trimming took off 5 bases at V and 2 bases at J, with 10 bases between the two ends.

This rearrangement joins TRBV27 to TRBJ2-7, with D possibly being TRBD1 or TRBD2 (5 bases each). The sequence derives from a woman aged 45-65 years with Graves' ophthalmopathy. Input material: peripheral blood. Here the CDR3 reads CASSGDGPYEQYF. CDR3 in DNA: TGTGCCAGCAGTGGGGACGGACCCTACGAGCAGTACTTC.